This TCR beta chain was found in a study of high-grade serous ovarian cancer treatment subgroups. Study-level information: Mean per sample: around 13,000 reads, around 7,100 unique TCR beta rearrangements.

With respect to this clone: Its antigen is still unknown.

Whole-study results and caveats: The analyses considered CDR3 and ignored CDR1 and CDR2. Same-patient tumor repertoires overlapped at roughly 0.11 to 0.79; different patients barely overlapped.

The data were produced by immunoSEQ multiplex PCR, yet TCRdb's version contains in-frame clones alone and is incomplete. The table records roughly 1,200 clones, about 77% of them present only once. This CDR3 is built from 15 residues. V shed 0 bases and J shed 8 bases, with 14 bases lying between them. Germline V gene lookup returns CDR1 SGHTA and CDR2 FQGNSA. Tumor samples were obtained before definitive surgery or chemotherapy. Sequencing was done on a sample of tumor tissue. The receptor comes from a human donor with high-grade serous ovarian cancer. The rearrangement joins TRBV7-2 to TRBJ2-1; D not certain. The CDR3 protein is CASSLAPNSVYEQFF. In nucleotides, the CDR3 is TGTGCCAGCAGCTTAGCCCCGAACTCGGTCTATGAGCAGTTCTTC.